The 7 T cell receptor beta chains reported below all come from one sample, sequenced in a study of breast tumors, draining lymph nodes, adjacent tissues. Breast cancer patients provided tissue from their axillary draining lymph nodes. Each CDR3 protein is one row after TCRdb ran MiXCR on the multiplex PCR reads. The table lists 200,000 to 250,000 distinct CDR3 sequences, under 35% of them singletons. Sequencing input: axillary lymph node tissue. The source of these receptors is a female donor with breast cancer. Some clones in this sample may be carry-over from other donors' samples.

J is TRBJ1-6 and V is TRBV20-1; D is perhaps TRBD1 (6 bases). Germline values: CDR1 DFQATT, CDR2 SNEGSKA (reference sequence). The CDR3 length is 12 residues. The CDR3 DNA follows: TGCAGCTTAGCGGGACAAAATTCACCCCTCCACTTT. This sequence encodes CSLAGQNSPLHF.

The rearrangement joins TRBV7-8 to TRBJ2-2; D is perhaps TRBD1 (5 bases). There are 15 residues in the CDR3. Germline V gene data show CDR1 as SGHVS and CDR2 as FQNEAQ. V lost 3 bases and J 4 bases, leaving 12 bases between the germline ends. The CDR3 region is CASSFSGLATGELFF. CDR3 bases: TGTGCCAGCAGCTTTTCAGGGCTCGCCACCGGGGAGCTGTTTTTT.

Regarding this clonotype: Given a much more abundant clone one base away, this may be a read error. V is TRBV20-1 and J is TRBJ2-7, with TRBD1 as a possible D gene (5 bases). The germline gives CDR1 DFQATT, CDR2 SNEGSKA (reference sequence). There are 16 residues in the CDR3. The CDR3 loop reads CSAHDPRTSPHYEQHF. As DNA, the CDR3 is TGCAGTGCTCACGACCCCAGGACATCGCCGCACTACGAGCAGCACTTC.

This clonotype was recorded at least ten times. The rearrangement joins TRBV7-9 to TRBJ2-7; D tentatively fits TRBD1 or TRBD2 (6 bases each). CDR3 length: 13 residues. Germline values: CDR1 SEHNR, CDR2 FQNEAQ (reference sequence). Trimming took off 3 bases at V and 9 bases at J, with 15 bases between the two ends. CDR3 residues: CASSFGDTGVQYF. The CDR3 bases are TGTGCCAGCAGCTTCGGGGACACGGGGGTGCAGTACTTC.

This clonotype was found many times. The genes are TRBV7-9 and TRBJ2-2; the D gene is possibly TRBD1 (6 bases). The CDR3 extends over 15 amino acids. CDR1 is SEHNR, CDR2 FQNEAQ, per germline (reference sequence). Trimming shortened V by 4 bases and J by 1 base, and 10 bases separated the two germline ends. The CDR3 loop reads CASSYLQGNTGELFF. The CDR3 bases are TGTGCCAGCAGCTACCTACAGGGGAACACCGGGGAGCTGTTTTTT.

The chain employs TRBV5-1 and TRBJ2-7, with D tentatively TRBD1 (6 bases). Germline V gene data show CDR1 as SGHRS and CDR2 as YFSETQ. The CDR3 loop spans 16 amino acids. Trimming removed 5 bases at V and 2 bases at J, with 20 bases between. In DNA form, the CDR3 reads TGCGCCAGCAGTCAACAGGGCCTAGCTCGTCCCTACGAGCAGTACTTC. Its translation is CASSQQGLARPYEQYF.

The sample holds a few counts of this clonotype. The V and J genes are TRBV28 and TRBJ2-3, with TRBD2 identical over 12 bases. This CDR3 comprises 16 residues. V was clipped by 6 bases and J by 4 bases; unmatched bases: 8. Germline CDR1 and CDR2: MDHEN and SYDVKM. This CDR3 reads CASSTRTSGTADTQYF. The CDR3 DNA reads as TGTGCCAGCAGCACTAGGACTAGCGGGACGGCAGATACGCAGTATTTT.